The clone carrying this TCR beta chain was counted at least ten times. As yet, its antigen is unknown. The TCR beta CDR3 regions underwent amplification from RNA transcripts. An opening RT-PCR round employed HTBI primers and preceded a second-round multiplex PCR. TCRdb independently ran MiXCR on the multiplex PCR reads; one entry per CDR3 protein. The sample contains a few hundred thousand distinct CDR3 sequences, roughly 14% of which appear only once. Cases classed as stable hyperthyroidism had no ophthalmopathy within 18 months of follow-up. It was from over 8.5 ml of fresh peripheral blood that the PBMCs came. This record comes from a study of Graves' ophthalmopathy and Graves' hyperthyroidism. Study outcomes and limitations: Ophthalmopathy progression was predicted with 55% to 71% sensitivity and roughly 74% specificity.

This CDR3 is 18 amino acids long. Germline V CDR1 and CDR2: LNHDA, SQIVND (reference sequence). The V segment lost 3 bases and the J segment 1 base; nucleotides outside the gene matches: 11. The V gene is TRBV19, the J gene TRBJ1-1; TRBD1 matches at 10 bases. This receptor was obtained from a woman in her late teens or twenties with stable Graves' hyperthyroidism. Sequencing used peripheral blood. CDR3 bases: TGTGCCAGTAGTATGGATCGACAGGGGGCTAGGGGGAACACTGAAGCTTTCTTT. Residues: CASSMDRQGARGNTEAFF.